The rows below give T cell receptor beta chains drawn from one sample of a study of control samples from healthy donors and cancer patients. Method: immunoSEQ multiplex PCR; TCRdb's copy keeps in-frame clones and lacks some. The sample has approximately 170,000 clones, 85% to 90% seen once. Input material: blood. The receptors come from a woman aged 25 to 39 in good health. Each CDR3 is given with its conserved first and last residue. A D gene is named only where the DNA matches it firmly. Size is omitted from some rows. Given values are once, few, many or a class for expanded clones.

D gene,clone size,V gene,J gene,CDR3 protein,CDR3 DNA
NA,NA,TRBV5-1,TRBJ1-4,CASSLGNRETTNEKLFF,TGCGCCAGCAGCTTGGGGAACAGGGAGACGACTAATGAAAAACTGTTTTTT
TRBD1,NA,TRBV5-6,TRBJ1-5,CASSLGTGQPQHF,TGTGCCAGCAGCTTGGGGACAGGGCAGCCCCAGCATTTT
NA,NA,TRBV2,TRBJ2-1,CASSEFSGEIQFF,TGTGCCAGCAGTGAATTTAGCGGAGAAATTCAGTTCTTC
TRBD1,NA,TRBV19,TRBJ2-6,CASSTLPGQGTSGANVLTF,TGTGCCAGTAGCACCCTTCCGGGACAGGGAACCTCTGGGGCCAACGTCCTGACTTTC
NA,NA,TRBV7-2,TRBJ1-4,CASSLGPQGGNEKLFF,TGTGCCAGCAGCTTAGGGCCTCAGGGTGGTAATGAAAAACTGTTTTTT
NA,NA,TRBV29-1,TRBJ1-1,CSVRVNTEAFF,TGCAGCGTTAGAGTGAACACTGAAGCTTTCTTT
NA,once,TRBV19,TRBJ2-1,CASSATASNEQFF,TGTGCCAGTAGCGCGACAGCAAGCAATGAGCAGTTCTTC
NA,NA,TRBV5-1,TRBJ1-1,CASSLDGGTEAFF,TGCGCCAGCAGCTTGGATGGTGGCACTGAAGCTTTCTTT
NA,NA,TRBV19,TRBJ1-1,CASTHPPDTEAFF,TGTGCCAGTACCCATCCACCGGACACTGAAGCTTTCTTT
NA,NA,TRBV3-1/TRBV3-2,TRBJ2-3,CASRSNGGGTDTQYF,TGTGCCAGCAGAAGTAACGGCGGGGGCACAGATACGCAGTATTTT
TRBD2,NA,TRBV24-1,TRBJ2-7,CATSAGGTSGNEQYF,TGTGCCACCAGTGCGGGTGGGACTAGCGGAAACGAGCAGTACTTC
NA,NA,TRBV19,TRBJ1-1,CASTTGRANTEAFF,TGTGCCAGTACCACTGGACGGGCGAACACTGAAGCTTTCTTT
NA,NA,TRBV30,TRBJ1-2,CAWEGQSNYGYTF,TGTGCCTGGGAAGGACAGTCAAACTATGGCTACACCTTC
NA,NA,TRBV7-9,TRBJ2-3,CASSLVGRSTDTQYF,TGTGCCAGCAGCCTGGTCGGGAGAAGCACAGATACGCAGTATTTT
NA,once,TRBV27,TRBJ2-3,CASSWDGGATQYF,TGTGCCAGCAGCTGGGATGGGGGGGCTACGCAGTATTTT
NA,NA,TRBV4-1,TRBJ2-3,CASSQEGGSTDTQYF,TGCGCCAGCAGCCAAGAGGGGGGAAGCACAGATACGCAGTATTTT
NA,NA,TRBV6-5,TRBJ2-7,CASSYRETNYEQYF,TGTGCCAGCAGTTACAGGGAGACGAACTACGAGCAGTACTTC
TRBD2,NA,TRBV10-3,TRBJ2-7,CAISPGLANEQYF,TGTGCCATCAGTCCGGGACTAGCGAACGAGCAGTACTTC
NA,NA,TRBV4-1,TRBJ2-3,CASSQQESSTDTQYF,TGCGCCAGCAGCCAACAGGAAAGTAGCACAGATACGCAGTATTTT
NA,NA,TRBV5-4,TRBJ1-2,CASSLAASVATPGKF,TGTGCCAGCAGCTTGGCAGCGTCAGTTGCTACCCCGGGGAAATTC
TRBD1,NA,TRBV10-3,TRBJ1-4,CATYPGQGGSTNEKLFF,TGTGCCACCTACCCAGGGCAGGGGGGTTCAACTAATGAAAAACTGTTTTTT
NA,NA,TRBV7-8,TRBJ2-3,CASSYGTGGTQYF,TGTGCCAGCAGCTACGGGACCGGGGGTACGCAGTATTTT
NA,NA,TRBV29-1,TRBJ2-3,CSVDQWADTSTDTQYF,TGCAGCGTTGACCAGTGGGCGGATACTAGCACAGATACGCAGTATTTT
TRBD2,NA,TRBV7-8,TRBJ2-5,CASSLTAGGETQYF,TGTGCCAGCAGCCTGACAGCGGGAGGCGAGACCCAGTACTTC
TRBD2,NA,TRBV5-1,TRBJ2-2,CASSLVAGGTGELFF,TGCGCCAGCAGCTTGGTGGCGGGAGGAACCGGGGAGCTGTTTTTT
NA,NA,TRBV10-3,TRBJ1-1,CAIMQDFVTEAFF,TGTGCCATCATGCAGGACTTCGTCACTGAAGCTTTCTTT
TRBD2,NA,TRBV27,TRBJ2-1,CASSFSREGWNEQFF,TGTGCCAGCAGTTTCTCGCGGGAGGGATGGAATGAGCAGTTCTTC
NA,NA,TRBV15,TRBJ2-5,CATSRWRTDTNQETQYF,TGTGCCACCAGCAGGTGGAGGACGGATACAAACCAAGAGACCCAGTACTTC
NA,NA,TRBV29-1,TRBJ2-3,CSVEPGPRGNTQYF,TGCAGCGTTGAGCCGGGTCCCCGGGGGAATACGCAGTATTTT
NA,NA,TRBV24-1,TRBJ1-2,CATSDHSSGGPYGYTF,TGTGCCACCAGTGACCATTCATCCGGCGGACCCTATGGCTACACCTTC
NA,NA,TRBV2,TRBJ1-3,CASSEGGSSGNTIYF,TGTGCCAGCAGTGAAGGTGGCAGCTCTGGAAACACCATATATTTT
NA,NA,TRBV6-4,TRBJ2-2,CASTEWGGCVGELFF,TGTGCCAGCACCGAATGGGGCGGGTGTGTGGGGGAGCTGTTTTTT
NA,NA,TRBV18,TRBJ1-3,CASSPRESSGNTIYF,TGTGCCAGCTCACCAAGGGAGAGCTCTGGAAACACCATATATTTT
NA,many,TRBV4-2,TRBJ2-2,CASSPGPSGELFF,TGTGCCAGCAGCCCGGGACCCTCCGGGGAGCTGTTTTTT
NA,NA,TRBV18,TRBJ1-1,CASSPNHEGGTEAFF,TGTGCCAGCTCACCTAACCATGAGGGGGGCACTGAAGCTTTCTTT
TRBD1,NA,TRBV2,TRBJ1-2,CASSLTGQGDYGYTF,TGTGCCAGCAGCTTAACGGGACAGGGGGACTATGGCTACACCTTC
TRBD1,NA,TRBV5-8,TRBJ2-7,CASSANPGQFYEQYF,TGTGCCAGCAGCGCCAACCCGGGACAGTTCTACGAGCAGTACTTC
TRBD2,NA,TRBV7-2,TRBJ2-1,CASSLNRLAGVGEQFF,TGTGCCAGCAGCTTAAATAGGCTAGCGGGAGTTGGGGAGCAGTTCTTC
NA,once,TRBV2,TRBJ1-5,CASSESVRGPQPQHF,TGTGCCAGCAGTGAATCCGTGAGGGGCCCTCAGCCCCAGCATTTT
NA,NA,TRBV19,TRBJ2-5,CASSPTDRAWSETQYF,TGTGCCAGTAGTCCCACCGATCGCGCGTGGTCCGAGACCCAGTACTTC
NA,NA,TRBV29-1,TRBJ1-2,CSVERARGDRSGYTF,TGCAGCGTTGAAAGGGCCCGCGGAGACCGGAGTGGCTACACCTTC
NA,NA,TRBV7-6,TRBJ1-1,CASSLVLNTEAFF,TGTGCCAGCAGCTTAGTTCTGAACACTGAAGCTTTCTTT
NA,NA,TRBV28,TRBJ1-5,CASSLKGSQHF,TGTGCCAGCAGTTTGAAGGGGTCCCAGCATTTT
NA,NA,TRBV28,TRBJ1-1,CASSLIPSMNTEAFF,TGTGCCAGCAGTTTAATACCGTCTATGAACACTGAAGCTTTCTTT
NA,NA,TRBV6-6,TRBJ2-1,CASSLRVTGGPSYNEQFF,TGTGCCAGCAGTCTACGAGTGACTGGGGGCCCCTCCTACAATGAGCAGTTCTTC
NA,NA,TRBV20-1,TRBJ2-6,CSAYDSNVLTF,TGCAGTGCTTATGATTCCAACGTCCTGACTTTC
NA,NA,TRBV29-1,TRBJ2-1,CSVPGTLRWQFF,TGCAGCGTACCCGGGACCCTCCGATGGCAGTTCTTC